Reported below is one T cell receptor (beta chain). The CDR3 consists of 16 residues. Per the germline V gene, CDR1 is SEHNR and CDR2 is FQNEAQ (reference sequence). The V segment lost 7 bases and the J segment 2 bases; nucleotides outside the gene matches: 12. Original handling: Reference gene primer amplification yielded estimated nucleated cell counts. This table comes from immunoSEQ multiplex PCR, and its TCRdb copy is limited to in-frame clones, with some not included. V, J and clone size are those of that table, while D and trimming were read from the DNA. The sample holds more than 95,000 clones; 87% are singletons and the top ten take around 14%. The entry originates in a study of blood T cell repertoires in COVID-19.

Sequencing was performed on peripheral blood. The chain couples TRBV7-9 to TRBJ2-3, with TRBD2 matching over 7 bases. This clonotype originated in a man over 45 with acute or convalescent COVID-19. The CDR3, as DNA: TGTGCCAGCATCCAAAGCCCGGGACTACTCACAGATACGCAGTATTTT. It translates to CASIQSPGLLTDTQYF.